The clone carrying this T cell receptor (beta chain) appeared a few times. These data are taken from a study of T-cell memory formation after mild COVID-19. Per germline, CDR1 LGHNA and CDR2 YSLEER. Trimming at V came to 2 bases and at J to 5 bases, leaving 8 bases not matched to a gene. The CDR3 is 15 residues long. TCRdb reprocessed the 5' RACE reads via MiXCR and lists one record per CDR3 protein. The repertoire holds 530,000 or so distinct CDR3 sequences, 17% seen once, with just over 8% in the top ten. The receptor was isolated from an adult woman who had mild COVID-19 (a few samples of this study predate the infection). Cell type and time point are not known. Specimen: PBMCs or a T cell subset sorted from them (not recorded which). The chain joins TRBV4-3 to TRBJ2-5; 7 bases match TRBD2. The CDR3 here is CASSQLAVRGETQYF. CDR3 nucleotide sequence: TGCGCCAGCAGCCAACTAGCGGTGAGGGGCGAGACCCAGTACTTC.